This is a list of T cell receptor beta chains from one sample in a study of shared clonotypes between healthy human individuals. Sequencing used immunoSEQ multiplex PCR; TCRdb keeps in-frame clones, though not all of them. The sample has some 2.1 million clones; around 96% are singletons. The sequencing sample was made of naive CD8+ T cells sorted from blood. All receptors derive from a man in his late teens or twenties in good health. Each CDR3 is given with its conserved first and last residue. The order of the fields is D gene, CDR3 length, J gene, V gene, CDR3 DNA, CDR3 protein. A D gene is named only where the DNA matches it firmly.

D: TRBD2
length: 13
J: TRBJ2-7
V: TRBV29-1
DNA: TGCAGCGTTGATAGTCTAGCGGGAGACGAGCAGTACTTC
CDR3: CSVDSLAGDEQYF

D: TRBD1
length: 16
J: TRBJ2-2
V: TRBV6-5
DNA: TGTGCCAGCAGTTACCTACCGGACAGGCTCACCGGGGAGCTGTTTTTT
CDR3: CASSYLPDRLTGELFF

D: TRBD1
length: 16
J: TRBJ2-2
V: TRBV7-7
DNA: TGTGCTAGCAGCCCGGAGAGACAGGGGAACACCGGGGAGCTGTTTTTT
CDR3: CASSPERQGNTGELFF

D: TRBD1
length: 15
J: TRBJ2-2
V: TRBV7-6
DNA: TGTGCCAGCAGCCAACAGACAGGGGGCACCGGGGAGCTGTTTTTT
CDR3: CASSQQTGGTGELFF

D: TRBD1
length: 16
J: TRBJ2-7
V: TRBV5-5
DNA: TGTGCCAGCAGCTTAGTAGACAGGGGATCAATTTACGAGCAGTACTTC
CDR3: CASSLVDRGSIYEQYF

D: TRBD2
length: 16
J: TRBJ2-5
V: TRBV5-1
DNA: TGCGCCAGCAGCCCTACTAGCGGGGACCATCAAGAGACCCAGTACTTC
CDR3: CASSPTSGDHQETQYF

D: NA
length: 14
J: TRBJ2-7
V: TRBV13
DNA: TGTGCCAGCACATCCGTGGAGGCCCCCTACGAGCAGTACTTC
CDR3: CASTSVEAPYEQYF

D: NA
length: 14
J: TRBJ2-2
V: TRBV27
DNA: TGTGCCAGCAGTATACAGGGGAACACCGGGGAGCTGTTTTTT
CDR3: CASSIQGNTGELFF

D: TRBD1
length: 14
J: TRBJ2-7
V: TRBV28
DNA: TGTGCCAGCAGTTTGGTCGGACAGGACTACGAGCAGTACTTC
CDR3: CASSLVGQDYEQYF

D: NA
length: 14
J: TRBJ2-7
V: TRBV7-9
DNA: TGTGCCAGCAGCTTGGGGCCGCACTCCGACGAGCAGTACTTC
CDR3: CASSLGPHSDEQYF

D: NA
length: 14
J: TRBJ2-1
V: TRBV6-5
DNA: TGTGCCAGCTCTCGAGAGAGCTCCTACAATGAGCAGTTCTTC
CDR3: CASSRESSYNEQFF

D: NA
length: 14
J: TRBJ1-1
V: TRBV30
DNA: TGTGCCTGGAGTTATGTAGGGGGAGACACTGAAGCTTTCTTT
CDR3: CAWSYVGGDTEAFF

D: TRBD1
length: 15
J: TRBJ1-6
V: TRBV12-5
DNA: TGTGCTAGTGGTTTGGCTGGACAGGGTTATTCACCCCTCCACTTT
CDR3: CASGLAGQGYSPLHF

D: NA
length: 13
J: TRBJ2-7
V: TRBV5-6
DNA: TGTGCCAGCAGCTTGTCAGTTGCCGACGAGCAGTACTTC
CDR3: CASSLSVADEQYF

D: TRBD2
length: 17
J: TRBJ2-5
V: TRBV27
DNA: TGTGCCAGCAGTTTAACACCGCCGGGGGGAGGTAAAGAGACCCAGTACTTC
CDR3: CASSLTPPGGGKETQYF

D: NA
length: 13
J: TRBJ2-7
V: TRBV14
DNA: TGTGCCAGCAGCCAGGGAGCGGTAAACGAGCAGTACTTC
CDR3: CASSQGAVNEQYF